The entry below gives a single T cell receptor (beta chain) sequence along with its context. An assay was performed, and its level was deep. Several immunoSEQ plates received, in even portions, the genomic DNA of each subset. Using immunoSEQ multiplex PCR, the repertoire was profiled, and TCRdb retains in-frame clones only, with some absent. The sample consists of 2 million to 2.5 million clones, 93% of them appearing once. This entry comes from a study of shared clonotypes between healthy human individuals. There are 13 residues in the CDR3. The source is a man younger than 30 in good health. Some clones in this sample may be carry-over from other donors' samples. The V gene is TRBV21-1, the J gene TRBJ2-5; TRBD2 is the table's D call and was not checked against the DNA. TRBV21-1 is labeled a pseudogene. The sample taken for sequencing was naive CD4+ T cells from PBMCs. Documented subset: CD45RA+ positively selected. CDR3 DNA: TGTGCCCCGAGGTCCCAGTTTCAAGAGACCCAGTACTTC. This codes for CAPRSQFQETQYF.